Described below is a single T cell receptor (beta chain) sequence and its context. This sample stems from a study of blood T cell repertoires in COVID-19. Participants, about 18 to 100 years old, spanned about two dozen US areas. Participant-reported clinical history was the basis for cohort assignment. Method: immunoSEQ multiplex PCR; TCRdb's copy keeps in-frame clones and lacks some. The sample includes approximately 390,000 clones, around 90% of them seen just once. Sequenced material: PBMCs or T cells enriched from blood (not recorded which). This TCR came from a woman aged 35 to 49 with acute COVID-19.

For the CDR3, the DNA is TGTGCCAGCAGCTTAGACCGGGAAGTCTGGGATGAGCAGTTCTTC. It translates to CASSLDREVWDEQFF. The V and J genes are TRBV11-2 and TRBJ2-1; possible D gene TRBD2, 5 bases. The CDR3 covers 15 residues. V lost 0 bases and J lost 8, with 14 bases in between. Germline V gene sequence: CDR1 SGHAT, CDR2 FQNNGV.